These 25 T cell receptor beta chains were sequenced from one sample in a study of memory CD4+ T cells and cytomegalovirus serostatus. Using immunoSEQ multiplex PCR, the repertoire was profiled, and TCRdb retains in-frame clones only, with some absent. This sample yields 25,000 to 30,000 clones, of which about 79% are seen a single time; over 0.95% belongs to the top ten. The sort gate was single viable CD3+CD4+CD8-CD45RO+ cells for memory CD4+ T cells. Sequenced input: memory CD4+ T cells from blood. These receptors all stem from an adult in good health and CMV-seronegative.

The gene calls are TRBV7-2 and TRBJ2-7; TRBD2 matches at 7 bases. The germline V gene encodes CDR1 SGHTA and CDR2 FQGNSA. The CDR3 spans 15 residues. V trimming: 4 bases; J trimming: 6 bases; junction bases outside the gene matches: 12. CDR3 region: CASSWPGLPGGEQYF. The CDR3 coding sequence is TGTGCCAGCAGCTGGCCGGGACTACCTGGGGGCGAGCAGTACTTC.

The gene calls are TRBV7-7 and TRBJ2-1; 8 bases are a match to TRBD1. This CDR3 is 15 amino acids long. CDR1 is SSHAT, CDR2 FNYEAQ, per germline (reference sequence). The V and J ends lost 4 bases and 4 bases, in that order; junction bases with no gene match: 6. In DNA form, the CDR3 reads TGTGCCAGCAGCTCGATGACAGGGGCATACAATGAGCAGTTCTTC. Its protein product is CASSSMTGAYNEQFF.

The chain is built from TRBV4-1 and TRBJ2-6, with TRBD1 matching 8 bases. The CDR3 consists of 19 residues. The germline gives CDR1 MGHRA, CDR2 YSYEKL. Unmatched junction bases numbered 13, after V lost 2 bases and J lost 4 bases. Written as DNA, the CDR3 is TGCGCCAGCAGCCAACGAGGGGGGACAGGCTCCTCGGGGGCCAACGTCCTGACTTTC. Amino acids: CASSQRGGTGSSGANVLTF.

V is TRBV19 and J is TRBJ1-1, with TRBD1 matching 10 bases. CDR3 length: 13 residues. V was clipped by 8 bases and J by 5 bases; unmatched bases: 5. Per the germline V gene, CDR1 is LNHDA and CDR2 is SQIVND (reference sequence). CDR3 bases: TGTGCCAGTTGGGACAGGGGAGAGACTGAAGCTTTCTTT. Protein product: CASWDRGETEAFF.

The chain couples TRBV5-6 to TRBJ2-5, with TRBD2 matching 16 bases. The V and J ends lost 1 base and 5 bases, in that order; junction bases with no gene match: 8. This CDR3 is 18 amino acids long. Germline CDR1 and CDR2: SGHDT and YYEEEE. This chain's CDR3 is CASSLFGTSGGARETQYF. CDR3 coding DNA: TGTGCCAGCAGCTTGTTTGGGACTAGCGGGGGGGCCCGGGAGACCCAGTACTTC.

CDR3 protein: CASSFVTGTSGRSHTQYF. The CDR3, as DNA: TGTGCCAGCAGCTTCGTCACCGGGACTAGCGGGAGATCACATACGCAGTATTTT. V and J are TRBV7-9 and TRBJ2-3; 14 bases align to TRBD2. The CDR3 runs to 18 residues. The V and J ends lost 3 bases and 7 bases, in that order; junction bases with no gene match: 12. Germline CDR1 SEHNR, CDR2 FQNEAQ (reference sequence). The variable domain in full, completed from reference TRBV7-9 and TRBJ2-3, reads DTGVSQNPRHKITKRGQNVTFRCDPISEHNRLYWYRQTLGQGPEFLTYFQNEAQLEKSRLLSDRFSAERPKGSFSTLEIQRTEQGDSAMYLCASSFVTGTSGRSHTQYFGPGTRLTVL.

The sample holds a few counts of this clone. The rearrangement joins TRBV7-8 to TRBJ1-2, with D tentatively TRBD1 (5 bases). The V end lost 2 bases, the J end lost 4 bases, and 14 bases lay between the germline ends. Germline V gene data show CDR1 as SGHVS and CDR2 as FQNEAQ. This CDR3 has 15 residues. CDR3 DNA: TGTGCCAGCAGCTTAACGGGGCAGTTAACCTATGGCTACACCTTC. This encodes CASSLTGQLTYGYTF.

This rearrangement joins TRBV12-5 to TRBJ2-3; D may be TRBD1 (7 bases). Trimming took 9 bases from V and 2 from J, leaving 27 bases between them. The germline V gene has CDR1 LGHNT and CDR2 FRNRAP. This CDR3 is 18 amino acids long. The chain's CDR3 is CASQGDLGLRGHTDTQYF. The CDR3 nucleotides are TGTGCTAGCCAAGGTGACCTCGGACTAAGGGGGCACACAGATACGCAGTATTTT.

J is TRBJ1-2 and V is TRBV9, with 9 bases matching TRBD1. V shed 3 bases, J shed 4 bases, and the junction held 13 bases outside the gene matches. This CDR3 comprises 17 residues. Germline assignment: CDR1 SGDLS and CDR2 YYNGEE. The CDR3 DNA reads as TGTGCCAGCAGCGAAGGTCCCGGGACAGGGAGGGGCTATGGCTACACCTTC. It is translated as CASSEGPGTGRGYGYTF. Supplemented by reference TRBV9 and TRBJ1-2, the full variable domain reads DSGVTQTPKHLITATGQRVTLRCSPRSGDLSVYWYQQSLDQGLQFLIQYYNGEERAKGNILERFSAQQFPDLHSELNLSSLELGDSALYFCASSEGPGTGRGYGYTFGSGTRLTVV.

The CDR3 DNA reads as TGTGCCAGCGGCGCGGGCAGCCCAGATCGGCCCCAGCATTTT. It codes for CASGAGSPDRPQHF. The chain couples TRBV9 to TRBJ1-5; D remains unclear. Trimming took off 7 bases at V and 9 bases at J, with 20 bases between the two ends. The CDR3 consists of 14 residues. CDR1 and CDR2 from the germline V gene are SGDLS and YYNGEE.

CDR3 DNA: TGTGCCAGCAGCTTATGGAGAGCGGAGAGCACAGATACGCAGTATTTT. It specifies CASSLWRAESTDTQYF. The V and J genes are TRBV7-9 and TRBJ2-3; a possible D gene is TRBD2 (5 bases). Germline CDR1 reads SEHNR; CDR2 reads FQNEAQ (reference sequence). The CDR3 totals 16 residues. With 2 bases removed from V and 0 bases from J, the gap between germline ends came to 12 bases. Full variable domain (remainder filled in from reference TRBV7-9 and TRBJ2-3): DTGVSQNPRHKITKRGQNVTFRCDPISEHNRLYWYRQTLGQGPEFLTYFQNEAQLEKSRLLSDRFSAERPKGSFSTLEIQRTEQGDSAMYLCASSLWRAESTDTQYFGPGTRLTVL.

This chain joins TRBV12-5 and TRBJ2-1, with D uncertain. CDR3 length: 15 amino acids. V was cut by 3 bases and J by 2 bases, with 11 bases left in between. Germline CDR1 and CDR2: LGHNT and FRNRAP. The CDR3 nucleotides are TGTGCTAGTGGTTTTGACGGAAATACCTACAATGAGCAGTTCTTC. Translated, it gives CASGFDGNTYNEQFF.

This clone was seen more than once but under ten times. The chain employs TRBV28 and TRBJ2-1, with TRBD2 matching over 8 bases. From germline, CDR1 is MDHEN and CDR2 SYDVKM. With V trimmed by 11 bases and J by 1 base, 16 bases remained unmatched. The CDR3 extends over 17 amino acids. CDR3 sequence (DNA): TGTGCCGGAGCAGGGGCTAGCGGGCTTGGGTCCTACAATGAGCAGTTCTTC. This translates into CAGAGASGLGSYNEQFF.

V is TRBV10-2 and J is TRBJ2-7, with 10 bases fitting TRBD2. Germline V CDR1 and CDR2: WSHSY, SAAADI. This CDR3 region has 20 residues. Trimming removed 6 bases from V and 6 bases from J; junction bases left unmatched: 26. The CDR3 DNA is TGCGCCAGCAGCCCCGAACCGGGACTAGCGTCGTGGTTGGGACTCGGCGAGCAGTACTTC. It translates to CASSPEPGLASWLGLGEQYF.

The rearrangement uses TRBV7-2 and TRBJ2-2, with TRBD1 matching over 7 bases. Germline V lookup: CDR1 SGHTA, CDR2 FQGNSA. CDR3 length equals 15 residues. Trimming at V came to 2 bases and at J to 4 bases, leaving 4 bases not matched to a gene. The DNA for the CDR3 is TGTGCCAGCAGCTTACGACAGGGCAGCACCGGGGAGCTGTTTTTT. It codes for CASSLRQGSTGELFF.

This clone was counted only a few times. The chain employs TRBV18 and TRBJ2-7, with a tentative D call TRBD1 (5 bases). The ends were cut back, 7 bases at V and 7 bases at J, with 11 bases in the middle. Per the germline V gene, CDR1 is KGHSH and CDR2 is LQKENI. The CDR3 is 11 residues long. The CDR3 is CASFERQEQYF. DNA for the CDR3: TGTGCCAGCTTTGAACGACAGGAGCAGTACTTC.

The chain links TRBV6-6 to TRBJ2-1, with 11 bases lining up with TRBD2. J was trimmed by 4 bases and V by 6 bases; bases with no gene match: 8. The CDR3 is made up of 16 amino acids. The germline V gene encodes CDR1 MNHNY and CDR2 SVGAGI (reference sequence). The CDR3 region is CASRPLLAGGYNEQFF. The CDR3 nucleotides read TGTGCCAGCAGACCCCTGCTAGCGGGGGGATACAATGAGCAGTTCTTC.

The rearrangement links TRBV5-6 to TRBJ2-5; TRBD1 is a possible D gene (8 bases). The V and J ends lost 2 bases and 4 bases respectively, with 24 bases between them. The V gene's germline CDR1 is SGHDT and CDR2 YYEEEE. There are 18 residues in the CDR3. Here the CDR3 reads CASSLVFTDRGGRETQYF. The DNA for the CDR3 is TGTGCCAGCAGCTTAGTATTCACCGACAGGGGAGGGAGAGAGACCCAGTACTTC. Filled out from reference TRBV5-6 and TRBJ2-5, the complete variable domain reads DAGVTQSPTHLIKTRGQQVTLRCSPKSGHDTVSWYQQALGQGPQFIFQYYEEEERQRGNFPDRFSGHQFPNYSSELNVNALLLGDSALYLCASSLVFTDRGGRETQYFGPGTRLLVL.

This clone was detected a few times. V is TRBV29-1 and J is TRBJ1-1; D not certain. V gave up 8 bases and J gave up 5 bases, with 9 bases separating them. Germline V gene lookup returns CDR1 SQVTM and CDR2 ANQGSEA. This CDR3 region has 10 residues. CDR3 coding DNA: TGCAGCACTCTGGGGACTGAAGCTTTCTTT. This sequence encodes CSTLGTEAFF. The full variable domain, with the rest looked up from reference TRBV29-1 and TRBJ1-1, is SAVISQKPSRDICQRGTSLTIQCQVDSQVTMMFWYRQQPGQSLTLIATANQGSEATYESGFVIDKFPISRPNLTFSTLTVSNMSPEDSSIYLCSTLGTEAFFGQGTRLTVV.

J is TRBJ1-3 and V is TRBV4-1; D possibly corresponds to TRBD1 (5 bases). Germline assignment: CDR1 MGHRA and CDR2 YSYEKL. CDR3 length equals 15 residues. The ends were cut back, 2 bases at V and 1 base at J, with 9 bases in the middle. CDR3 sequence: CASSQMDISGNTIYF. The CDR3 region has the DNA TGCGCCAGCAGCCAAATGGACATTTCTGGAAACACCATATATTTT.

The sample holds a few counts of this clone. J is TRBJ2-7 and V is TRBV27; 8 nucleotides line up with TRBD2. V lost 0 bases and J lost 6; bases outside the gene matches: 7. Germline lookup yields CDR1 MNHEY and CDR2 SMNVEV (reference sequence). This CDR3 is 15 amino acids long. CDR3 in amino acids: CASSLSISGTSEQYF. CDR3 DNA: TGTGCCAGCAGTTTATCGATTAGCGGGACGAGCGAGCAGTACTTC.

The rearrangement links TRBV11-3 to TRBJ1-1; D call uncertain. The CDR3 covers 14 residues. Germline V gives CDR1 SGHNT, CDR2 YENEEA. Trimming cost V 5 bases and J 5 bases, with 15 bases left between them. The CDR3 nucleotides read TGTGCCAGCAGCCGATCACCCCGAGGGACTGAAGCTTTCTTT. The encoded protein is CASSRSPRGTEAFF. Together with reference TRBV11-3 and TRBJ1-1, the CDR3 gives the full variable domain: EAGVVQSPRYKIIEKKQPVAFWCNPISGHNTLYWYLQNLGQGPELLIRYENEEAVDDSQLPKDRFSAERLKGVDSTLKIQPAELGDSAVYLCASSRSPRGTEAFFGQGTRLTVV.

The count of this clone is one. This chain connects TRBV27 to TRBJ1-2; 8 nucleotides line up with TRBD1. This CDR3 contains 13 residues. With V trimmed by 5 bases and J by 8 bases, 7 bases remained unmatched. Germline CDR1 and CDR2: MNHEY and SMNVEV (reference sequence). CDR3 residues: CASSLQGAGGYTF. The DNA for the CDR3 is TGTGCCAGCAGTCTTCAGGGGGCGGGGGGCTACACCTTC.

The rearrangement links TRBV6-6 to TRBJ2-7, with 7 bases fitting TRBD2. The CDR3 spans 13 residues. With 2 bases clipped from V and 6 bases from J, the junction kept 4 bases outside the gene matches. The germline gives CDR1 MNHNY, CDR2 SVGAGI (reference sequence). CDR3 loop: CASSYLTSTEQYF. In DNA form, the CDR3 reads TGTGCCAGCAGTTACCTGACTAGCACCGAGCAGTACTTC.

The J gene is TRBJ1-6, the V gene TRBV9; D is unresolved. CDR1 and CDR2 (germline): SGDLS, YYNGEE. The CDR3 is 12 residues long. Trimming shortened V by 0 bases and J by 10 bases, and 5 bases separated the two germline ends. In DNA form, the CDR3 reads TGTGCCAGCAGCGTAGCTGGGTCACCCCTCCACTTT. Encoded protein: CASSVAGSPLHF.